Below are 19 T cell receptor beta chains sequenced from a single sample in a study of cytomegalovirus exposure and HLA in healthy donors. The table came from immunoSEQ multiplex PCR; TCRdb's copy has only in-frame clones and leaves some out. Among about 53,000 clones listed, roughly nine tenths were seen once. The sequencing sample was made of PBMCs. These receptor sequences come from a man in his late teens or twenties in good health and CMV-seronegative.

The chain combines TRBV27 with TRBJ2-1, with 12 nucleotides matching TRBD1. Germline V gene data show CDR1 as MNHEY and CDR2 as SMNVEV (reference sequence). Trimming cost V 1 base and J 7 bases; bases outside gene matches: 5. The CDR3 is made up of 16 amino acids. The CDR3 here is CASSLLGTGGRNEQFF. Here the CDR3 DNA reads TGTGCCAGCAGTTTATTAGGGACAGGGGGCCGGAATGAGCAGTTCTTC.

The chain has TRBV6-5 and TRBJ2-1; the match to TRBD2 covers 10 bases. Trimming cost V 4 bases and J 6 bases; bases outside gene matches: 3. Germline V CDR1 and CDR2: MNHEY, SVGAGI. There are 14 residues in the CDR3. The CDR3 nucleotides read TGTGCCAGCAGTTCTAGCGGGAGCCTCAATGAGCAGTTCTTC. Its translation is CASSSSGSLNEQFF.

The V gene is TRBV25-1, the J gene TRBJ1-2; 7 positions match TRBD1. V trimming: 5 bases; J trimming: 5 bases; junction bases outside the gene matches: 8. This CDR3 is 14 amino acids long. Germline values: CDR1 MGHDK, CDR2 SYGVNS. The CDR3: CASSKGQGVYGYTF. In DNA form, the CDR3 reads TGTGCCAGCAGTAAAGGGCAGGGGGTTTATGGCTACACCTTC.

The genes are TRBV6-1 and TRBJ2-3; D might be TRBD2 (7 bases). With 2 bases removed from V and 7 bases from J, the gap between germline ends came to 16 bases. The CDR3 spans 15 residues. The germline V gene encodes CDR1 MNHNS and CDR2 SASEGT. CDR3 nucleotides: TGTGCCAGCAGTGAAAGCCCCTGGGGGGGCCATACGCAGTATTTT. This codes for CASSESPWGGHTQYF.

V and J are TRBV18 and TRBJ2-2; TRBD1 aligns across 7 bases. The CDR3 has 14 amino acids. V lost 3 bases to trimming and J lost 5 bases; unmatched junction nucleotides: 3. CDR1 and CDR2 (germline): KGHSH, LQKENI. The CDR3 region has the DNA TGTGCCAGCTCACCCGACAGGGCGACCGGGGAGCTGTTTTTT. It is translated as CASSPDRATGELFF.

The chain couples TRBV30 to TRBJ1-1; D may be TRBD1 (6 bases). The CDR3 sequence is 16 residues long. V lost 3 bases, J lost 2 bases, and 19 bases lay in between. Germline V gene data show CDR1 as GTSNPN and CDR2 as SVGIG (reference sequence). The CDR3 DNA reads as TGTGCCTGGAGAGAAGTCCCCCGGGGGGCCAACACTGAAGCTTTCTTT. Translated: CAWREVPRGANTEAFF.

The rearrangement links TRBV6-5 to TRBJ2-7; D perhaps matches TRBD2 (6 bases). V lost 6 bases, J lost 0 bases, and 9 bases lay in between. This CDR3 region has 13 residues. In germline, CDR1 is MNHEY, CDR2 SVGAGI. Here the CDR3 reads CASSDGGSYEQYF. CDR3 sequence (DNA): TGTGCCAGCAGCGACGGGGGCTCCTACGAGCAGTACTTC.

The chain combines TRBV27 with TRBJ2-1, with D tentatively TRBD2 (6 bases). The germline V gene encodes CDR1 MNHEY and CDR2 SMNVEV (reference sequence). This CDR3 is built from 15 residues. Trimming pared 4 bases from V and 7 bases from J, leaving 17 bases between. In DNA form, the CDR3 reads TGTGCCAGCAGTTGGGACTGGACCTTTTGGAATGAGCAGTTCTTC. Its translation is CASSWDWTFWNEQFF.

V and J are TRBV7-9 and TRBJ1-4; possible D gene TRBD1, 6 bases. V lost 6 bases, J lost 0 bases, and 8 bases lay in between. The CDR3 totals 14 residues. In germline, CDR1 is SEHNR, CDR2 FQNEAQ (reference sequence). CDR3 protein: CASSEGATNEKLFF. CDR3 coding DNA: TGTGCCAGCAGTGAGGGGGCAACTAATGAAAAACTGTTTTTT.

The chain combines TRBV28 with TRBJ2-1; no clear D. Trimming cost V 6 bases and J 0 bases, with 6 bases left between them. The germline CDR1 and CDR2 sequences are MDHEN and SYDVKM. This CDR3 has 13 amino acids. CDR3 residues: CASSRLSYNEQFF. Written as DNA, the CDR3 is TGTGCCAGCAGCCGTCTCTCCTACAATGAGCAGTTCTTC.

The chain couples TRBV5-1 to TRBJ1-1; tentatively, D is TRBD1 (5 bases). The length of the CDR3 is 16 residues. With 7 bases removed from V and 0 bases from J, the gap between germline ends came to 19 bases. Germline CDR1 and CDR2: SGHRS and YFSETQ. The CDR3 loop reads CASRWQVGGMNTEAFF. DNA for the CDR3: TGCGCCAGCCGCTGGCAGGTTGGGGGGATGAACACTGAAGCTTTCTTT.

This chain joins TRBV18 and TRBJ2-7, with D possibly TRBD1 on 6 matching bases. The CDR3 consists of 11 residues. The V end lost 6 bases, the J end lost 7 bases, and 10 bases lay between the germline ends. From germline, CDR1 is KGHSH and CDR2 LQKENI. The CDR3 sequence is CASSARGEQYF. The DNA of the CDR3 is TGTGCCAGCTCGGCAAGGGGGGAGCAGTACTTC.

This chain uses TRBV5-1 with TRBJ2-1, with TRBD1 matching over 9 bases. There are 15 residues in the CDR3. V gave up 4 bases and J gave up 8 bases; unmatched junction bases: 10. In germline, CDR1 is SGHRS, CDR2 YFSETQ. The CDR3 DNA reads as TGCGCCAGCAGCGACCGAGGACAGGGGCGGGATGAGCAGTTCTTC. The encoded protein is CASSDRGQGRDEQFF.

The chain is built from TRBV30 and TRBJ2-7; 14 positions match TRBD2. The CDR3 totals 17 residues. With V trimmed by 0 bases and J by 4 bases, 8 bases remained unmatched. CDR1 and CDR2 (germline): GTSNPN, SVGIG (reference sequence). The CDR3 sequence: CAWSVRTSGRLVYEQYF. CDR3 sequence (DNA): TGTGCCTGGAGTGTACGGACTAGCGGGAGGTTAGTGTACGAGCAGTACTTC.

The V and J genes are TRBV30 and TRBJ2-2, with 7 bases fitting TRBD2. This CDR3 comprises 14 residues. V lost 0 bases to trimming and J lost 4 bases; unmatched junction nucleotides: 2. Germline values: CDR1 GTSNPN, CDR2 SVGIG (reference sequence). For the CDR3, the DNA is TGTGCCTGGAGTGTCCTAGCGGTCACCGGGGAGCTGTTTTTT. Translation gives CAWSVLAVTGELFF.

This chain joins TRBV7-2 and TRBJ2-3, with a weak D call TRBD1 (5 bases). The V and J ends lost 4 bases and 0 bases respectively, with 11 bases between them. CDR3 length equals 15 residues. Germline-derived CDR1 and CDR2 are SGHTA and FQGNSA. This CDR3 is CASSSRGTSTDTQYF. The CDR3 DNA reads TGTGCCAGCAGCTCTAGGGGAACTAGCACAGATACGCAGTATTTT.

The V gene is TRBV5-1, the J gene TRBJ2-3; 7 bases are a match to TRBD2. Germline V gives CDR1 SGHRS, CDR2 YFSETQ. This CDR3 has 17 residues. Trimming at V came to 0 bases and at J to 3 bases, leaving 10 bases not matched to a gene. CDR3 loop: CASSLVVGGPGTDTQYF. DNA for the CDR3: TGCGCCAGCAGCTTGGTCGTGGGAGGGCCGGGTACAGATACGCAGTATTTT. The full variable domain, its missing parts supplied by reference TRBV5-1 and TRBJ2-3, is KAGVTQTPRYLIKTRGQQVTLSCSPISGHRSVSWYQQTPGQGLQFLFEYFSETQRNKGNFPGRFSGRQFSNSRSEMNVSTLELGDSALYLCASSLVVGGPGTDTQYFGPGTRLTVL.

This clone was detected once. For the CDR3, the DNA is TGCGCCAGCAGCTTGGTAACCGGGACTAGCGGCACCACAGATACGCAGTATTTT. This sequence encodes CASSLVTGTSGTTDTQYF. This chain joins TRBV5-1 and TRBJ2-3, with TRBD2 matching 11 bases. J was trimmed by 2 bases and V by 0 bases; bases with no gene match: 8. This CDR3 has 18 residues. CDR1 SGHRS and CDR2 YFSETQ come from the germline V gene.

This chain links TRBV29-1 with TRBJ2-7; TRBD1 matches 9 bases. Germline-derived CDR1 and CDR2 are SQVTM and ANQGSEA. The V and J ends lost 3 bases and 7 bases, in that order; junction bases with no gene match: 13. The length of the CDR3 is 15 residues. The DNA for the CDR3 is TGCAGCGTTGAGACCCCTACAGGGGGCGCGGGGGAGCAGTACTTC. Its protein product is CSVETPTGGAGEQYF.